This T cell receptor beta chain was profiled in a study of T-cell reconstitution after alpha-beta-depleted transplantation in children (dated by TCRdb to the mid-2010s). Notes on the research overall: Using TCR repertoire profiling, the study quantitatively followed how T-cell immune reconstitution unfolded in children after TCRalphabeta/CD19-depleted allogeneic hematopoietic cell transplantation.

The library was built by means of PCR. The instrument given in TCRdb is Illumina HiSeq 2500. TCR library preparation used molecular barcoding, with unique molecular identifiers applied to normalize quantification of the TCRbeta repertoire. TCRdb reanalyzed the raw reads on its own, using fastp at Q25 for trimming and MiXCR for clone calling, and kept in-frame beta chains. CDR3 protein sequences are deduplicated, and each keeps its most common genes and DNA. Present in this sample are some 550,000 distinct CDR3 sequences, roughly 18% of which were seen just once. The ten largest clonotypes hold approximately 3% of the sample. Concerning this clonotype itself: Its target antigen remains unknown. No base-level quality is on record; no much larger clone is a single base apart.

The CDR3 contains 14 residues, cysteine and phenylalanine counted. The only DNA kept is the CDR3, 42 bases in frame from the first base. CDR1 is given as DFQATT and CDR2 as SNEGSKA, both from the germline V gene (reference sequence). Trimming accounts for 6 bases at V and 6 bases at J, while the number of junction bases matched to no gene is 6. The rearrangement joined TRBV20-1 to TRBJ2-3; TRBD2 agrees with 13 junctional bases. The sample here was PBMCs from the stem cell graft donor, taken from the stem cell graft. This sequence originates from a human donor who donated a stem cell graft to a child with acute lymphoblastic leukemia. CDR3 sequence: CSAPRTSGSDTQYF. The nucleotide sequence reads TGCAGTGCACCCCGGACTAGCGGGAGCGATACGCAGTATTTT.